Given below is one T cell receptor beta chain in context. The antigen is undetermined. The sample is drawn from a study of cytomegalovirus exposure and HLA in healthy donors. Study context: Early released data had 65 million to 100 million unique TCRs, all coming from HLA-typed donors.

Notes on the study in general: Later analysis found that TCR beta chains associated with HLA were more clonally expanded than other, equally common chains. Associated with HLA alleles at 0.05 false discovery rate in a later analysis were some 16,000 TCR beta sequences. Earlier analysis yielded a pattern in which most TCR beta V segments were productive about 87% or about 30% of the time.

The PCR contained 60 Vbeta and 13 Jbeta primers. Here immunoSEQ multiplex PCR was the method, and the copy in TCRdb shows in-frame clones only, minus some. The sample lists about 130,000 clones; about 73% were seen once. The CDR3 is 16 amino acids. V dropped 3 bases and J dropped 3 bases, with 18 bases sitting between them. Per the germline V gene, CDR1 is SGDLS and CDR2 is YYNGEE. The chain is built from TRBV9 and TRBJ1-2; D not resolved. This sequence originates from a woman between 45 and 60 years old in good health and CMV-seropositive. Source material: PBMCs. This CDR3 reads CASSGSGPRLDYGYTF. The CDR3 bases are TGTGCCAGCAGCGGATCAGGACCGAGACTAGACTATGGCTACACCTTC.